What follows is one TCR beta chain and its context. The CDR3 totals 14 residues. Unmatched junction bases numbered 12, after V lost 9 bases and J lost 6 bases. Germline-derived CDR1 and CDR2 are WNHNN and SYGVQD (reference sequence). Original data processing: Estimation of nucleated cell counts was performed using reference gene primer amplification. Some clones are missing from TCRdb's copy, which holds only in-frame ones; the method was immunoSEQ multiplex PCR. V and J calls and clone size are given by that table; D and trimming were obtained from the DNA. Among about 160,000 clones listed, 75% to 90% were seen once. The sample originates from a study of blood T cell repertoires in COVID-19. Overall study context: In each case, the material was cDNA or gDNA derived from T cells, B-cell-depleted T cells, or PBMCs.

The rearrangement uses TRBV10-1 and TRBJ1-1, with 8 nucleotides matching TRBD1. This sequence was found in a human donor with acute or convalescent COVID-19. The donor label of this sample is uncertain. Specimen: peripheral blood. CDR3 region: CASSTGERTAEAFF. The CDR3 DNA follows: TGCGCCAGTTCGACAGGGGAAAGAACAGCTGAAGCTTTCTTT.